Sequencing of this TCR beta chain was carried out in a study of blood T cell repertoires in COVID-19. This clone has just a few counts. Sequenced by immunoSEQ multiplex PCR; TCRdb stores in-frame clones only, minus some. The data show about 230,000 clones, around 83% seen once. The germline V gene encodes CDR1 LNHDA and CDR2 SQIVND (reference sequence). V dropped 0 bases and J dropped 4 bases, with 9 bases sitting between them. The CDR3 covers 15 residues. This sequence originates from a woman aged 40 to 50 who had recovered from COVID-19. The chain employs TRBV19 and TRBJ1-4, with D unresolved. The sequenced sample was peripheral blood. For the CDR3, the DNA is TGTGCCAGTAGTATAGATAATATGAGTAATGAAAAACTGTTTTTT. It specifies CASSIDNMSNEKLFF. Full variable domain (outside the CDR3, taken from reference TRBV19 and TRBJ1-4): DGGITQSPKYLFRKEGQNVTLSCEQNLNHDAMYWYRQDPGQGLRLIYYSQIVNDFQKGDIAEGYSVSREKKESFPLTVTSAQKNPTAFYLCASSIDNMSNEKLFFGSGTQLSVL.